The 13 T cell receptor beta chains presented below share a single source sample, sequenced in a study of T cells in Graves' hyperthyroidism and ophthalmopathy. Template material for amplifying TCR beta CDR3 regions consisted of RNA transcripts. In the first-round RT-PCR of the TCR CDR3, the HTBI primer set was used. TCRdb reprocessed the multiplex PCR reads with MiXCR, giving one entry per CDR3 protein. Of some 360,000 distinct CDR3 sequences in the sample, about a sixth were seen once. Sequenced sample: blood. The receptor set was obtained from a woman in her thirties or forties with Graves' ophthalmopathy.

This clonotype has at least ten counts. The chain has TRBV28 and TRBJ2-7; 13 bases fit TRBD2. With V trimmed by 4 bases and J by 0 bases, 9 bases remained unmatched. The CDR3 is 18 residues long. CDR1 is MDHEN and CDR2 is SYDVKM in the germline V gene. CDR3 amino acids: CASSSGLAGVASSYEQYF. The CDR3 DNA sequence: TGTGCCAGCAGTTCCGGACTAGCGGGAGTAGCTAGCTCCTACGAGCAGTACTTC. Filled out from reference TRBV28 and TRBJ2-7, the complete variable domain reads DVKVTQSSRYLVKRTGEKVFLECVQDMDHENMFWYRQDPGLGLRLIYFSYDVKMKEKGDIPEGYSVSREKKERFSLILESASTNQTSMYLCASSSGLAGVASSYEQYFGPGTRLTVT.

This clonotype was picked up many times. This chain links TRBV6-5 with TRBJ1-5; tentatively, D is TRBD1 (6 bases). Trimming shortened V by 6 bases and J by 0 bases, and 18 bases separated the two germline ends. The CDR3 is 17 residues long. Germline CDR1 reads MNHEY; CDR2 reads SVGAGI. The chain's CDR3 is CASSGPAGAYSNQPQHF. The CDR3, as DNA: TGTGCCAGCAGCGGACCTGCAGGGGCTTATAGCAATCAGCCCCAGCATTTT.

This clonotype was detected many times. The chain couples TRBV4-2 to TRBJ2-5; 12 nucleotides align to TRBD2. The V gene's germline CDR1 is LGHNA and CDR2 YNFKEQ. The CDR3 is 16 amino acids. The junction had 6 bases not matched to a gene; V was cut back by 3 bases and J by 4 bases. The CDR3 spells CASSHALAGGGETQYF. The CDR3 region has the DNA TGTGCCAGCAGCCATGCACTAGCGGGAGGCGGAGAGACCCAGTACTTC.

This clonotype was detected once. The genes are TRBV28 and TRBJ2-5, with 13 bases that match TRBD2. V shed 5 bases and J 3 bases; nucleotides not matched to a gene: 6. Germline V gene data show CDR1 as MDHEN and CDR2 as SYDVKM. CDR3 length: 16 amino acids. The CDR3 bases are TGTGCCAGCAGTCCCCCCGGGACTAGCGGGAAAGAGACCCAGTACTTC. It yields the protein CASSPPGTSGKETQYF.

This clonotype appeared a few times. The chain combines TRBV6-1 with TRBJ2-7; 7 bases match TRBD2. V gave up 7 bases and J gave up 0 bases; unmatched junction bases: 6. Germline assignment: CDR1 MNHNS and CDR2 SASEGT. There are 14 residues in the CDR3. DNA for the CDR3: TGTGCCAGCAAAGTAGCGGGTCGCTCCTACGAGCAGTACTTC. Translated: CASKVAGRSYEQYF.

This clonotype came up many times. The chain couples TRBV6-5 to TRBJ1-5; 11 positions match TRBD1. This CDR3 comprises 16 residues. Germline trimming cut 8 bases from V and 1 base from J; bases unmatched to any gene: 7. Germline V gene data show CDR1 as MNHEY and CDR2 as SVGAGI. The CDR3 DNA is TGTGCCAGCGCCCCCCGGGACAGGGGGAGCAATCAGCCCCAGCATTTT. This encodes CASAPRDRGSNQPQHF.

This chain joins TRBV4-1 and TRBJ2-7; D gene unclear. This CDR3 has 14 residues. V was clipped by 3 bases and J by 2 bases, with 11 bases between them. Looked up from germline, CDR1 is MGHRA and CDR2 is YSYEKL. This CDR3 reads CASSHGAGAYEQYF. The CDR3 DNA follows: TGCGCCAGCAGCCATGGAGCTGGGGCCTACGAGCAGTACTTC.

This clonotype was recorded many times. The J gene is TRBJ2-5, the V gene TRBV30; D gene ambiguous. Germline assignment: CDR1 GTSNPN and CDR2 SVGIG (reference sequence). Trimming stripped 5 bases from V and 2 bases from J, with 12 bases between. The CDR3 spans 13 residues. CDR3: CAWGIPGQETQYF. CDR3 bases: TGTGCCTGGGGCATCCCAGGTCAAGAGACCCAGTACTTC.

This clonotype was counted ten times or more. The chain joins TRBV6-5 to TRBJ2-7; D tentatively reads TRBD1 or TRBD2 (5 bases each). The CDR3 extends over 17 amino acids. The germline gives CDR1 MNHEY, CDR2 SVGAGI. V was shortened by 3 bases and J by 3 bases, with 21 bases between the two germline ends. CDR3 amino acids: CASSYRDRTLRNYEQYF. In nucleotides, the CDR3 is TGTGCCAGCAGTTATAGGGACCGGACTCTCAGGAACTACGAGCAGTACTTC.

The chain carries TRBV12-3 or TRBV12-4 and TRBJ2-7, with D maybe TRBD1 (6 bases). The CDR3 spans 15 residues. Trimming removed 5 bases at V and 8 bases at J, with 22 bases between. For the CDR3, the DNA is TGTGCCAGCAGTCCCAATTTGGGCAGGGGCTTCCAGCAGTACTTC. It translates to CASSPNLGRGFQQYF.

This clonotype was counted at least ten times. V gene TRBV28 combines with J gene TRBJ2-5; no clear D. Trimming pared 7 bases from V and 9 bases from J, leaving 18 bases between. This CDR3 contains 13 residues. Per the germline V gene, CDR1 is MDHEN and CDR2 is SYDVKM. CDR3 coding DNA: TGTGCCAGCACCCTGGACCACGTCCGGCCCCAGTACTTC. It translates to CASTLDHVRPQYF.

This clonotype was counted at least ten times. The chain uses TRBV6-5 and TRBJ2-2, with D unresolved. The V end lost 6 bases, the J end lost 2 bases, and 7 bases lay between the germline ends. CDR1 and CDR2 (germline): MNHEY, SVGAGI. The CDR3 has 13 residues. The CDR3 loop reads CASRRGNTGELFF. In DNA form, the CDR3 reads TGTGCCAGCAGGCGCGGAAACACCGGGGAGCTGTTTTTT.

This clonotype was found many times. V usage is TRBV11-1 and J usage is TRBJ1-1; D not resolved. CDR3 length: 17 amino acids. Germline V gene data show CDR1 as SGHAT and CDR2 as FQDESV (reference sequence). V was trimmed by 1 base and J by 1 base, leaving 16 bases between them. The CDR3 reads CASSLELSHRGNTEAFF. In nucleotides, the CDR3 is TGTGCCAGCAGCTTAGAGTTGTCACACCGGGGGAACACTGAAGCTTTCTTT.